The 22 T cell receptor beta chains reported below all come from one sample, sequenced in a study of human T cells and chemical hapten exposure. Time point here: patch test 2, 6 weeks after DPC sensitization. Treatment specified: therapeutic diphenylcyclopropenone sensitization with weekly scalp DPC. TCRdb independently ran MiXCR on the RACE reads; one entry per CDR3 protein. The data show 360,000 or so distinct CDR3 sequences, around 6% seen once. Material: whole blood, obtained in connection with sensitization to the hapten diphenylcyclopropenone (DPC). All receptors come from a woman aged 18 to 35 with alopecia areata. Some clones in this sample may be carry-over from other donors' samples.

This clonotype was picked up many times. This chain uses TRBV5-6 with TRBJ1-1; 7 bases line up with TRBD1. The CDR3 has 13 residues. The V segment lost 5 bases and the J segment 4 bases; nucleotides outside the gene matches: 5. The germline gives CDR1 SGHDT, CDR2 YYEEEE. The CDR3 spells CASRRQGGTEAFF. DNA for the CDR3: TGTGCCAGCAGACGACAGGGCGGCACTGAAGCTTTCTTT. Full variable domain (remainder filled in from reference TRBV5-6 and TRBJ1-1): DAGVTQSPTHLIKTRGQQVTLRCSPKSGHDTVSWYQQALGQGPQFIFQYYEEEERQRGNFPDRFSGHQFPNYSSELNVNALLLGDSALYLCASRRQGGTEAFFGQGTRLTVV.

The chain carries TRBV11-2 and TRBJ2-5, with 7 nucleotides matching TRBD2. Per the germline V gene, CDR1 is SGHAT and CDR2 is FQNNGV. The ends lost 0 bases at V and 3 bases at J; junction bases unmatched: 10. The CDR3 contains 17 residues. CDR3 sequence reads: CASSLELVGGTEETQYF. CDR3 DNA: TGTGCCAGCAGCTTAGAATTGGTCGGGGGGACTGAAGAGACCCAGTACTTC. Combining the CDR3 with reference TRBV11-2 and TRBJ2-5 gives the whole variable domain EAGVAQSPRYKIIEKRQSVAFWCNPISGHATLYWYQQILGQGPKLLIQFQNNGVVDDSQLPKDRFSAERLKGVDSTLKIQPAKLEDSAVYLCASSLELVGGTEETQYFGPGTRLLVL.

This clonotype was observed many times. This rearrangement joins TRBV10-3 to TRBJ1-3; D unresolved. Per germline, CDR1 ENHRY and CDR2 SYGVKD. The CDR3 extends over 13 amino acids. V was pared by 6 bases and J by 0 bases, with 6 bases between. CDR3 in DNA: TGTGCCATCAGGAGCGACTCTGGAAACACCATATATTTT. Its translation: CAIRSDSGNTIYF.

The chain uses TRBV7-9 and TRBJ2-3, with TRBD2 identical over 10 bases. Germline-derived CDR1 and CDR2 are SEHNR and FQNEAQ (reference sequence). CDR3 length equals 14 residues. J gave up 2 bases and V 6 bases, and 2 bases lay outside the gene matches. The chain's CDR3 is CASRLAGPTDTQYF. CDR3 DNA: TGTGCCAGCAGACTAGCGGGGCCCACAGATACGCAGTATTTT.

Ten or more counts support this clonotype. J is TRBJ1-2 and V is TRBV14, with unresolved D. The CDR3 totals 13 residues. Deletions cut 6 bases from V and 2 bases from J, with 10 bases between. Germline CDR1 reads SGHDN; CDR2 reads FVKESK. CDR3 in DNA: TGTGCCAGCAGTCGAGACCTAAACTATGGCTACACCTTC. It codes for CASSRDLNYGYTF.

A few counts support this clonotype. This chain connects TRBV7-9 to TRBJ2-3; 7 bases line up with TRBD2. Germline CDR1 reads SEHNR; CDR2 reads FQNEAQ (reference sequence). V lost 2 bases to trimming and J lost 3 bases; unmatched junction nucleotides: 8. The CDR3 runs to 16 residues. The CDR3 loop reads CASSLKGRRGTDTQYF. As DNA, the CDR3 is TGTGCCAGCAGCTTAAAAGGGCGGCGGGGGACAGATACGCAGTATTTT.

This clonotype was counted a few times. V and J are TRBV7-2 and TRBJ2-3, with 15 bases aligning to TRBD2. CDR3 length: 17 residues. The germline CDR1 and CDR2 sequences are SGHTA and FQGNSA. Trimming removed 3 bases from V and 5 bases from J; junction bases left unmatched: 6. The CDR3 DNA is TGTGCCAGCAGCTTCGATGGACTAGCGGGGGGGCGAGATACGCAGTATTTT. Its protein is CASSFDGLAGGRDTQYF.

V gene TRBV12-3 or TRBV12-4 combines with J gene TRBJ1-6; D may be TRBD1 (6 bases). The CDR3 loop spans 16 amino acids. The V end was cut by 7 bases, the J end by 9 bases, with 22 bases between. The CDR3: CASTLLRGPFSSPLHF. CDR3 DNA: TGTGCCAGCACTCTCCTCAGGGGACCGTTTAGTTCACCCCTCCACTTT.

The chain recombines TRBV5-4 with TRBJ2-7; 8 bases fit TRBD1. The length of the CDR3 is 14 residues. Trimming removed 1 base from V and 6 bases from J; junction bases left unmatched: 6. The germline V gene encodes CDR1 SGHNT and CDR2 YYREEE (reference sequence). The CDR3 here is CASSLRDRMVEQYF. CDR3 nucleotides: TGTGCCAGCAGCTTGCGGGACAGGATGGTCGAGCAGTACTTC. The variable domain in full, with the rest retrieved from reference TRBV5-4 and TRBJ2-7, is ETGVTQSPTHLIKTRGQQVTLRCSSQSGHNTVSWYQQALGQGPQFIFQYYREEENGRGNFPPRFSGLQFPNYSSELNVNALELDDSALYLCASSLRDRMVEQYFGPGTRLTVT.

This clonotype was seen more than once but under ten times. The chain carries TRBV29-1 and TRBJ2-1; perhaps TRBD1 as D (5 bases). The V and J ends lost 2 bases and 3 bases respectively, with 17 bases between them. CDR1 is SQVTM and CDR2 is ANQGSEA in the germline V gene. This CDR3 contains 16 residues. The CDR3 reads CSVEHPTATFYNEQFF. The CDR3 DNA follows: TGCAGCGTTGAACACCCGACAGCCACCTTCTACAATGAGCAGTTCTTC.

In its sample, this clonotype was seen many times. The chain couples TRBV6-5 to TRBJ1-1; maybe TRBD1 (5 bases). The CDR3 covers 14 residues. CDR1 is MNHEY, CDR2 SVGAGI, per germline. Trimming left V 6 bases short and J 1 base short, with 12 bases between. As DNA, the CDR3 is TGTGCCAGCAGCCGACGCGGACAGAACACTGAAGCTTTCTTT. Encoded protein: CASSRRGQNTEAFF.

This clonotype was recorded at least ten times. The chain combines TRBV10-3 with TRBJ1-6; 10 bases match TRBD1. Trimming removed 3 bases from V and 9 bases from J; junction bases left unmatched: 2. CDR3 length: 14 residues. CDR1 is ENHRY and CDR2 is SYGVKD in the germline V gene. The CDR3 coding sequence is TGTGCCATCAGTGATGGGACAGGGGCTTCACCCCTCCACTTT. Protein: CAISDGTGASPLHF.

In this sample, this clonotype turned up a few times. This rearrangement joins TRBV7-9 to TRBJ2-1; the match to TRBD2 covers 10 bases. CDR3 length equals 14 residues. V dropped 5 bases and J dropped 4; count of bases not matched to a gene: 2. CDR1 is SEHNR, CDR2 FQNEAQ, per germline (reference sequence). The CDR3 DNA reads as TGTGCCAGCAGCCATAGCGGGGGGTACAATGAGCAGTTCTTC. Its translation is CASSHSGGYNEQFF.

This clonotype was counted many times. The rearrangement joins TRBV20-1 to TRBJ1-5; D might be TRBD1 (5 bases). The germline V and J ends were trimmed by 3 bases and 0 bases, with 9 bases remaining between them. Per the germline V gene, CDR1 is DFQATT and CDR2 is SNEGSKA (reference sequence). CDR3 size: 14 residues. This chain's CDR3 is CSASRGDSNQPQHF. In DNA, the CDR3 is TGCAGTGCTAGCCGGGGCGATAGCAATCAGCCCCAGCATTTT.

The chain couples TRBV7-3 to TRBJ2-2; TRBD1 aligns across 7 bases. The CDR3 runs 14 residues. With V trimmed by 7 bases and J by 2 bases, 4 bases remained unmatched. Germline assignment: CDR1 SGHTA and CDR2 FQGTGA. The CDR3 loop is CASTTGRNTGELFF. The CDR3 bases are TGTGCCAGCACGACAGGGAGAAACACCGGGGAGCTGTTTTTT.

This clonotype appeared a few times. V usage is TRBV10-3 and J usage is TRBJ2-3; D is perhaps TRBD1 or TRBD2 (6 bases each). V lost 8 bases and J 2 bases, leaving 14 bases between the germline ends. CDR1 is ENHRY and CDR2 is SYGVKD in the germline V gene. The CDR3 covers 14 residues. CDR3 bases: TGTGCCATCTCCCTAGGGGGGCTCACAGATACGCAGTATTTT. Translated, it gives CAISLGGLTDTQYF.

This clonotype was counted a few times. The rearrangement uses TRBV20-1 and TRBJ2-1; 7 nucleotides match TRBD1. V was clipped by 6 bases and J by 0 bases; unmatched bases: 11. Germline assignment: CDR1 DFQATT and CDR2 SNEGSKA (reference sequence). The CDR3 totals 16 residues. CDR3 residues: CSAHRPRDSSYNEQFF. The CDR3 DNA sequence: TGCAGTGCCCACCGCCCCCGGGACAGCTCCTACAATGAGCAGTTCTTC.

The sample holds many counts of this clonotype. The rearrangement links TRBV15 to TRBJ1-1; 9 nucleotides line up with TRBD1. The junction had 6 bases not matched to a gene; V was cut back by 1 base and J by 3 bases. The CDR3 has 16 residues. Germline V gene data show CDR1 as LNHNV and CDR2 as YYDKDF (reference sequence). Written as DNA, the CDR3 is TGTGCCACCAGCAGAGTAACAGGGGGCTTGGACACTGAAGCTTTCTTT. Residues: CATSRVTGGLDTEAFF.

V is TRBV6-6 and J is TRBJ2-3, with 8 nucleotides matching TRBD2. V shed 2 bases and J 3 bases; nucleotides not matched to a gene: 4. The CDR3 spans 15 residues. CDR1 MNHNY and CDR2 SVGAGI come from the germline V gene (reference sequence). The CDR3 spells CASSYATSETDTQYF. The CDR3, as DNA: TGTGCCAGCAGTTACGCGACTAGCGAGACAGATACGCAGTATTTT.

There are a few counts of this clonotype. The CDR3 sequence: CASSPALGTQAFF. The CDR3 DNA sequence: TGTGCCAGCAGCCCCGCGTTGGGGACCCAAGCTTTCTTT. This chain uses TRBV7-9 with TRBJ1-1; D is perhaps TRBD1 (5 bases). CDR1 and CDR2 (germline): SEHNR, FQNEAQ (reference sequence). Trimming removed 5 bases at V and 9 bases at J, with 16 bases between. The CDR3 sequence is 13 residues long. The full variable domain, rest sourced from reference TRBV7-9 and TRBJ1-1, is DTGVSQNPRHKITKRGQNVTFRCDPISEHNRLYWYRQTLGQGPEFLTYFQNEAQLEKSRLLSDRFSAERPKGSFSTLEIQRTEQGDSAMYLCASSPALGTQAFFGQGTRLTVV.

This clonotype was detected a few times. V is TRBV7-3 and J is TRBJ2-7; 8 nucleotides match TRBD1. The CDR3 covers 14 residues. CDR1 SGHTA and CDR2 FQGTGA come from the germline V gene. V lost 6 bases to trimming and J lost 2 bases; unmatched junction nucleotides: 6. CDR3 amino acids: CASSPGRGPYEQYF. The CDR3 DNA reads TGTGCCAGCAGTCCCGGCAGGGGGCCCTACGAGCAGTACTTC.

This clonotype was picked up many times. The gene calls are TRBV7-2 and TRBJ1-4, with no clear D. This CDR3 region has 15 residues. Trimming removed 1 base at V and 4 bases at J, with 10 bases between. Germline lookup yields CDR1 SGHTA and CDR2 FQGNSA. CDR3 region: CASSLELGSNEKLFF. CDR3 coding DNA: TGTGCCAGCAGCTTAGAGCTGGGGAGTAATGAAAAACTGTTTTTT.